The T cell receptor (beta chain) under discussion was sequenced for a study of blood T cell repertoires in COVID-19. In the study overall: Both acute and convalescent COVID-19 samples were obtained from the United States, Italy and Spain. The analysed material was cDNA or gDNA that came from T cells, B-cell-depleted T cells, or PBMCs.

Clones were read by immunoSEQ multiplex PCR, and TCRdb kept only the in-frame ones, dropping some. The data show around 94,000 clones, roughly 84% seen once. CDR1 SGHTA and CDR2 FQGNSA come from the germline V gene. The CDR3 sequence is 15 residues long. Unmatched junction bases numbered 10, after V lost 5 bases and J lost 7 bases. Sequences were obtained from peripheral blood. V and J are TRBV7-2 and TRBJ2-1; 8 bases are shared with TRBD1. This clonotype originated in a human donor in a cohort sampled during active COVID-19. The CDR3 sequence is CASSDSGQAKNEQFF. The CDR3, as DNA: TGTGCCAGCAGCGATTCGGGACAGGCTAAAAATGAGCAGTTCTTC.